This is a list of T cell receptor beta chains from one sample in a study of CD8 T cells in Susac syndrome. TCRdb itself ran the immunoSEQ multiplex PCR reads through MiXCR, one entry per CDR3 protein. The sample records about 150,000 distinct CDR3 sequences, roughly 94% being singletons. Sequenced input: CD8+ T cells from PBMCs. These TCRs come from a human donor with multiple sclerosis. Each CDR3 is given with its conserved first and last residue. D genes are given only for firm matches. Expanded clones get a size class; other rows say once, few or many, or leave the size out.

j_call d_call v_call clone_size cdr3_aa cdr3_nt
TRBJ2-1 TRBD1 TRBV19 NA CATGGQGVHEQFF TGTGCCACAGGGGGACAGGGGGTCCATGAGCAGTTCTTC
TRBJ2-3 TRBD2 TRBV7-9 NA CASCGGPPVPDTQYF TGTGCCAGCTGCGGGGGGCCTCCGGTTCCAGATACGCAGTATTTT
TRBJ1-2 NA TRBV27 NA CASKKGGQGGFYGYTF TGTGCCAGCAAAAAAGGGGGGCAGGGAGGATTCTATGGCTACACCTTC
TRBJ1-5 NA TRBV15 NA CATSSRIGTNQPQHF TGTGCCACCAGCAGTAGGATCGGCACCAATCAGCCCCAGCATTTT
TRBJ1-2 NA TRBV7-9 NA CASSYRDVYGYTF TGTGCCAGCAGCTATCGGGACGTCTATGGCTACACCTTC
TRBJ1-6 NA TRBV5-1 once CASSFTGVWDSPLHF TGCGCCAGCAGCTTTACCGGCGTCTGGGATTCACCCCTCCACTTT
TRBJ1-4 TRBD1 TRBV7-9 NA CASTDRAGNEKLFF TGTGCCAGCACCGACAGGGCCGGTAATGAAAAACTGTTTTTT
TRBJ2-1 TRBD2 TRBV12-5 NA CASGPVLAGQRNEQFF TGTGCTAGTGGCCCCGTTCTAGCGGGGCAGCGCAATGAGCAGTTCTTC
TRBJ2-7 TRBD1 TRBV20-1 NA CSARQGEWYEQYF TGCAGTGCTAGACAGGGGGAATGGTACGAGCAGTACTTC
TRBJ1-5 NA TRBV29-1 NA CSVEDRNFWGTQPQHF TGCAGCGTTGAAGATAGGAACTTCTGGGGTACACAGCCCCAGCATTTT
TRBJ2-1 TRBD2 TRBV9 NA CASSVGRGGSEQFF TGTGCCAGCAGCGTAGGGCGGGGGGGCAGTGAGCAGTTCTTC
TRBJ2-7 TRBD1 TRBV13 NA CASSKITGGPSYEQYF TGTGCCAGCAGCAAAATTACAGGGGGCCCTTCCTACGAGCAGTACTTC
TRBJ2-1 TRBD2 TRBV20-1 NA CSAVAPGGRHEQFF TGCAGTGCTGTAGCACCGGGGGGGCGTCATGAGCAGTTCTTC
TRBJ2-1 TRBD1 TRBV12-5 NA CASGLVQGEDNEQFF TGTGCTAGTGGTTTGGTACAGGGGGAGGACAATGAGCAGTTCTTC
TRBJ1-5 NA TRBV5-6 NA CASSFVGQPQHF TGTGCCAGCAGCTTTGTCGGTCAGCCCCAGCATTTT
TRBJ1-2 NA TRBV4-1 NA CASSQEDSAYGYTF TGCGCCAGCAGCCAAGAGGACTCAGCCTATGGCTACACCTTC
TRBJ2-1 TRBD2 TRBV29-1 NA CSVAASGSYNEQFF TGCAGCGTGGCTGCTAGCGGGAGCTACAATGAGCAGTTCTTC
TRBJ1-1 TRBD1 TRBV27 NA CASSPGQGYTEAFF TGTGCCAGCAGTCCGGGACAGGGTTACACTGAAGCTTTCTTT
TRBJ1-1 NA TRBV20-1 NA CSARPRGNTEAFF TGCAGTGCTAGGCCCCGGGGGAACACTGAAGCTTTCTTT
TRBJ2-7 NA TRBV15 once CATRGGRGHEQYF TGTGCCACGAGGGGGGGCAGGGGCCACGAGCAGTACTTC
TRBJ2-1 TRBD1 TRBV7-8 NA CASSTHRDRGMGEQFF TGTGCCAGCAGCACTCACCGGGACAGGGGGATGGGTGAGCAGTTCTTC
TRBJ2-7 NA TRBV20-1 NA CSARAVRGIKF TGCAGTGCTAGAGCTGTGAGGGGGATTAAATTC
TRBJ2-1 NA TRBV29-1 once CSVPGWNEQFF TGCAGCGTTCCGGGTTGGAATGAGCAGTTCTTC
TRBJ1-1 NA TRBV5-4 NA CASRPYREMNTEAFF TGTGCCAGCAGGCCCTACAGGGAAATGAACACTGAGGCTTTCTTT
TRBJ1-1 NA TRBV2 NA CASSPMVDAAEAFF TGTGCCAGCAGTCCTATGGTTGACGCCGCTGAAGCTTTCTTT
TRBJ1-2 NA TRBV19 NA CASSIGGQSSYTF TGTGCCAGTAGTATAGGAGGACAATCCAGCTACACCTTC
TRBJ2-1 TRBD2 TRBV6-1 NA CASSGLTSGEDNEQFF TGTGCCAGCAGTGGATTGACTAGCGGGGAAGACAATGAGCAGTTCTTC
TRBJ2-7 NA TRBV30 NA CAWGTTGPYEQYF TGTGCCTGGGGGACCACAGGGCCCTACGAGCAGTACTTC
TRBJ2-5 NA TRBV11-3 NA CASSLDWRVGETQYF TGTGCCAGCAGCTTAGATTGGAGAGTGGGGGAGACCCAGTACTTC
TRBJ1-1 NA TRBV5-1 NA CASSLANTNTEAFF TGCGCCAGCAGCTTGGCCAACACGAACACTGAAGCTTTCTTT
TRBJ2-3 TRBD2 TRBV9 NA CASNGGGAADTQYF TGTGCCAGCAATGGCGGGGGGGCCGCAGATACGCAGTATTTT
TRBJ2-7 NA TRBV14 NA CASSHGRNGPLTEQYF TGTGCCAGCAGCCATGGAAGAAACGGGCCCTTGACCGAGCAGTACTTC